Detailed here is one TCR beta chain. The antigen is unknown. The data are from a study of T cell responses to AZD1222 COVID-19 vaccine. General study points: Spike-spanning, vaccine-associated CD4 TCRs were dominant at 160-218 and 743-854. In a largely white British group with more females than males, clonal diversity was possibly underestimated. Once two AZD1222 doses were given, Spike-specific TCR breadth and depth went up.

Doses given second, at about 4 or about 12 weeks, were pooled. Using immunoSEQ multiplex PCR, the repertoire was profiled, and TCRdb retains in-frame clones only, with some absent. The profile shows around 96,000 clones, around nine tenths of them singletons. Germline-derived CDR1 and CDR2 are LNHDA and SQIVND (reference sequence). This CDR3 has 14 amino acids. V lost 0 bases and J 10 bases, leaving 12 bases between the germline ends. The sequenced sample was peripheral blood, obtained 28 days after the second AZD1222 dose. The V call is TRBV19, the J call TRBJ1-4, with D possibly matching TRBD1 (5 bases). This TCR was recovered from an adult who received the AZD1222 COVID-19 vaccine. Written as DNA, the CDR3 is TGTGCCAGTAGTATAGAGGGGCATCCCCGAAAACTGTTTTTT. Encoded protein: CASSIEGHPRKLFF.